This T cell receptor beta chain was documented in a study of Graves' ophthalmopathy and Graves' hyperthyroidism. The CDR3 is made up of 15 amino acids. V shed 3 bases and J shed 2 bases, with 13 bases lying between them. Germline CDR1 and CDR2: SGHVS and FQNEAQ. RNA transcripts served as template for amplifying TCR beta CDR3 sequences. Amplification began with first-round RT-PCR using HTBI primers, then second-round multiplex PCR was performed. MiXCR, run by TCRdb on the multiplex PCR reads, gives a single entry per CDR3 protein. The sample has approximately 460,000 distinct CDR3 sequences; roughly an eighth are singletons. This clonotype was picked up many times.

Sequencing used blood. The TCR was taken from a woman in her 30s with Graves' ophthalmopathy. J is TRBJ2-5 and V is TRBV7-8; D is perhaps TRBD2 (6 bases). CDR3 sequence reads: CASSFSGSGQETQYF. As DNA, the CDR3 is TGTGCCAGCAGCTTTTCCGGGAGTGGACAAGAGACCCAGTACTTC.